This passage covers 3 T cell receptor beta chains from one sample sequenced in a study of blood T cell repertoires in COVID-19. Assay: immunoSEQ multiplex PCR; the TCRdb copy retains only in-frame clones and omits some. The table has 60,000 or so clones, about 90% seen once. Specimen: peripheral blood. These receptor sequences come from a man aged 55 to 70 with acute or convalescent COVID-19.

V gene TRBV24-1 combines with J gene TRBJ2-1; TRBD2 is a possible D gene (7 bases). Trimming stripped 4 bases from V and 6 bases from J, with 15 bases between. Germline assignment: CDR1 KGHDR and CDR2 SFDVKD. The CDR3 length is 15 residues. The CDR3 sequence: CATSDPSRGGNEQFF. The CDR3 coding sequence is TGTGCCACCAGTGACCCTTCGAGGGGGGGCAATGAGCAGTTCTTC.

V gene TRBV5-6 combines with J gene TRBJ2-7, with TRBD2 identical over 14 bases. CDR3 length equals 18 residues. Germline CDR1 SGHDT, CDR2 YYEEEE. V was pared by 4 bases and J by 7 bases, with 16 bases of the junction left unmatched. The CDR3 sequence: CASSDRLAGGPYFVEQYF. The DNA for the CDR3 is TGTGCCAGCAGCGACAGACTAGCGGGGGGGCCTTATTTTGTGGAGCAGTACTTC.

The V and J genes are TRBV18 and TRBJ1-2; TRBD1 agrees at 10 bases. CDR1 and CDR2 from the germline V gene are KGHSH and LQKENI. V was clipped by 3 bases and J by 4 bases; unmatched bases: 5. The CDR3 spans 15 residues. The CDR3 reads CASSPGTGAIYGYTF. CDR3 sequence (DNA): TGTGCCAGCTCACCCGGGACAGGGGCAATCTATGGCTACACCTTC. The full variable domain, its missing parts supplied by reference TRBV18 and TRBJ1-2, is NAGVMQNPRHLVRRRGQEARLRCSPMKGHSHVYWYRQLPEEGLKFMVYLQKENIIDESGMPKERFSAEFPKEGPSILRIQQVVRGDSAAYFCASSPGTGAIYGYTFGSGTRLTVV.